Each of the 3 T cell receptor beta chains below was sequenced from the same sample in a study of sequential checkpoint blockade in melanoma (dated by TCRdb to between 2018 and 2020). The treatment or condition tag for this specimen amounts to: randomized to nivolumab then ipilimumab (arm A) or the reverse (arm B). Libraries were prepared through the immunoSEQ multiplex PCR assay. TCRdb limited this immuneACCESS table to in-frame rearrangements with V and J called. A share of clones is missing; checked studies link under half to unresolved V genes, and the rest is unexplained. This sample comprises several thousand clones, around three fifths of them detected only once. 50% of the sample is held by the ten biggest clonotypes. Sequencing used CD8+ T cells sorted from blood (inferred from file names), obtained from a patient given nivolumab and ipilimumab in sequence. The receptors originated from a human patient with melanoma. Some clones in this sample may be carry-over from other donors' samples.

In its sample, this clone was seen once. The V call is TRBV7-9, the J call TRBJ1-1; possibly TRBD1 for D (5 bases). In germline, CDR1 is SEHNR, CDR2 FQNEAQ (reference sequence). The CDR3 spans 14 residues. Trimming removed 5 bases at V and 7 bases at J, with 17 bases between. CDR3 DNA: TGTGCCAGCAGCGGCATTGGGGGGGGAATTGAAGCTTTCTTT. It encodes CASSGIGGGIEAFF.

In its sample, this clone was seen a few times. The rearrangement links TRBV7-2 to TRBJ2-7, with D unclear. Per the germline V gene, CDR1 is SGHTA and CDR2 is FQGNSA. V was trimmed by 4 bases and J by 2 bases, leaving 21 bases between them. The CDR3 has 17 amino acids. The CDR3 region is CASSSKKTVSVAYEQYF. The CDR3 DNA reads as TGTGCCAGCAGCTCAAAAAAGACTGTGAGCGTCGCCTACGAGCAGTACTTC. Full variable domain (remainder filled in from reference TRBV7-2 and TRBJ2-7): GAGVSQSPSNKVTEKGKDVELRCDPISGHTALYWYRQSLGQGLEFLIYFQGNSAPDKSGLPSDRFSAERTGGSVSTLTIQRTQQEDSAVYLCASSSKKTVSVAYEQYFGPGTRLTVT.

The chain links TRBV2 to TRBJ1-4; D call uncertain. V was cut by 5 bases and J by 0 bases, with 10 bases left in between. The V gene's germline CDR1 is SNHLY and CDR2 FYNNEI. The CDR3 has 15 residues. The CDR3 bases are TGTGCCAGCAGTTCAGACACATCAACTAATGAAAAACTGTTTTTT. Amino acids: CASSSDTSTNEKLFF.